Below are 27 T cell receptor beta chains sequenced from a single sample in a study of CD8+ T cells in alopecia areata. RNA was extracted and reverse transcribed into cDNA as the sequencing template. Measured with immunoSEQ multiplex PCR; TCRdb has only the in-frame clones, and not every one. The table has about 200,000 clones, roughly two fifths seen once; the top ten hold about 0.48%. Treatment meaning: oral pan-JAK inhibitor, 5-10 mg twice daily. The sample in question was CD4+ T cells sorted from blood, obtained around week 31, from a patient treated with tofacitinib. The receptors were sampled from a human donor with alopecia areata.

The rearrangement uses TRBV29-1 and TRBJ2-1, with 14 bases that match TRBD2. Germline V gene data show CDR1 as SQVTM and CDR2 as ANQGSEA. J gave up 7 bases and V 5 bases, and 7 bases lay outside the gene matches. CDR3 size: 15 residues. CDR3 DNA sequence: TGCAGCGTTTACGGACTAGCGGGAGGTAAGAATGAGCAGTTCTTC. Protein product: CSVYGLAGGKNEQFF.

V usage is TRBV5-1 and J usage is TRBJ2-3, with D unresolved. Deletions cut 0 bases from V and 5 bases from J, with 7 bases between. Germline values: CDR1 SGHRS, CDR2 YFSETQ. The length of the CDR3 is 13 residues. The CDR3, as DNA: TGCGCCAGCAGCTTGGGAAGGGTAGATACGCAGTATTTT. As protein: CASSLGRVDTQYF.

The chain recombines TRBV7-8 with TRBJ2-2, with D possibly TRBD2 on 5 matching bases. Germline V lookup: CDR1 SGHVS, CDR2 FQNEAQ. CDR3 size: 16 residues. Trimming removed 5 bases at V and 8 bases at J, with 21 bases between. This CDR3 is CASSTSGGGKAGELFF. CDR3 nucleotide sequence: TGTGCCAGCAGCACAAGCGGTGGTGGCAAGGCAGGGGAGCTGTTTTTT.

This clone was seen more than once but under ten times. The chain has TRBV29-1 and TRBJ2-1; the match to TRBD1 covers 10 bases. This CDR3 is 14 amino acids long. The germline CDR1 and CDR2 sequences are SQVTM and ANQGSEA. V shed 7 bases, J shed 5 bases, and the junction held 8 bases outside the gene matches. The CDR3 bases are TGCAGCGACCCGCGGGACAGGGGAGACAATGAGCAGTTCTTC. Translating it yields CSDPRDRGDNEQFF.

This clone showed up just a few times. The chain recombines TRBV27 with TRBJ1-5; a weak D match, TRBD1 (5 bases). CDR3 size: 13 residues. The V gene's germline CDR1 is MNHEY and CDR2 SMNVEV (reference sequence). Trimming removed 5 bases at V and 5 bases at J, with 10 bases between. As DNA, the CDR3 is TGTGCCAGCAGTCGACAGAGCTATCAGCCCCAGCATTTT. Its protein product is CASSRQSYQPQHF.

The V gene is TRBV11-2, the J gene TRBJ2-1; 9 positions match TRBD2. After removal of 6 bases from V and 12 bases from J, the junction contained 15 bases not matched to a gene. The CDR3 totals 15 residues. Germline V gene lookup returns CDR1 SGHAT and CDR2 FQNNGV. CDR3 sequence (DNA): TGTGCCAGCAGTTCTCTAGCGGGGAGAGTCCGGGGGCAGTTCTTC. As protein: CASSSLAGRVRGQFF.

The V gene is TRBV14, the J gene TRBJ2-3; no definite D call. Trimming took 4 bases from V and 6 from J, leaving 5 bases between them. CDR1 and CDR2 (germline): SGHDN, FVKESK. The CDR3 runs to 11 residues. Written as DNA, the CDR3 is TGTGCCAGCAGCCGTGGGGATACGCAGTATTTT. Translating gives CASSRGDTQYF.

The genes are TRBV6-6 and TRBJ1-5; TRBD1 agrees at 8 bases. CDR1 and CDR2 from the germline V gene are MNHNY and SVGAGI (reference sequence). CDR3 size: 14 residues. V dropped 6 bases and J dropped 6; count of bases not matched to a gene: 7. In nucleotides, the CDR3 is TGTGCCAGCAGAGACGGACAGGGAGGTCAGCCCCAGCATTTT. The encoded protein is CASRDGQGGQPQHF.

This chain connects TRBV14 to TRBJ2-7; D unresolved. The CDR3 is 17 residues long. Between the trimmed V and J ends, which lost 4 bases and 0 bases, there was a span of 19 bases. Germline CDR1 and CDR2: SGHDN and FVKESK. CDR3 nucleotides: TGTGCCAGCAGCCCTAAAACTCACGGGTTGAGCTCCTACGAGCAGTACTTC. Encoded protein: CASSPKTHGLSSYEQYF. The complete variable domain, with remaining parts taken from reference TRBV14 and TRBJ2-7, reads EAGVTQFPSHSVIEKGQTVTLRCDPISGHDNLYWYRRVMGKEIKFLLHFVKESKQDESGMPNNRFLAERTGGTYSTLKVQPAELEDSGVYFCASSPKTHGLSSYEQYFGPGTRLTVT.

This clone was seen a few times. The chain links TRBV7-8 to TRBJ2-3; possible D gene TRBD2, 7 bases. Trimming removed 4 bases from V and 3 bases from J, with 20 bases in between. The CDR3 runs 17 residues. Per germline, CDR1 SGHVS and CDR2 FQNEAQ. The CDR3 reads CASSSEDGGGRTDTQYF. DNA of the CDR3: TGTGCCAGCAGCTCAGAGGATGGCGGGGGCAGGACAGATACGCAGTATTTT.

The chain uses TRBV6-1 and TRBJ1-2; 9 positions match TRBD1. Trimming cost V 7 bases and J 2 bases; bases outside gene matches: 8. There are 15 residues in the CDR3. Germline CDR1 MNHNS, CDR2 SASEGT. CDR3 residues: CASTRTGAPNYGYTF. For the CDR3, the DNA is TGTGCCAGCACACGGACAGGGGCACCAAACTATGGCTACACCTTC.

This clone showed up just a few times. V gene TRBV4-1 combines with J gene TRBJ2-5; 10 bases are a match to TRBD2. V gave up 0 bases and J gave up 1 base; unmatched junction bases: 5. This CDR3 comprises 17 residues. CDR1 is MGHRA and CDR2 is YSYEKL in the germline V gene. CDR3 sequence: CASSQEPSGRAQETQYF. The CDR3 DNA sequence: TGCGCCAGCAGCCAAGAACCGAGCGGGAGGGCCCAAGAGACCCAGTACTTC.

The chain combines TRBV6-5 with TRBJ2-4; D gene ambiguous. The CDR3 totals 14 residues. V was cut by 2 bases and J by 3 bases, with 8 bases left in between. Germline-derived CDR1 and CDR2 are MNHEY and SVGAGI. The CDR3 spells CASSYGSGKNIQYF. DNA of the CDR3: TGTGCCAGCAGTTACGGGTCGGGCAAAAACATTCAGTACTTC.

This clone was counted only a few times. The chain is built from TRBV6-5 and TRBJ1-4, with 8 bases lining up with TRBD1. CDR1 and CDR2 (germline): MNHEY, SVGAGI. J was trimmed by 10 bases and V by 6 bases; bases with no gene match: 7. The CDR3 sequence is 13 residues long. CDR3 DNA: TGTGCCAGCAGAGACAGGGGCGTAGGAAAACTGTTTTTT. Translating gives CASRDRGVGKLFF.

This chain links TRBV6-6 with TRBJ1-5, with no clear D. Germline V CDR1 and CDR2: MNHNY, SVGAGI (reference sequence). CDR3 length equals 12 residues. V was trimmed by 6 bases and J by 3 bases, leaving 6 bases between them. CDR3 region: CASSHPNQPQHF. CDR3 DNA sequence: TGTGCCAGCAGCCACCCCAATCAGCCCCAGCATTTT.

This clone was detected ten times or more. The V and J genes are TRBV6-1 and TRBJ2-7; 10 bases fit TRBD1. J gave up 0 bases and V 8 bases, and 4 bases lay outside the gene matches. Looked up from germline, CDR1 is MNHNS and CDR2 is SASEGT. The CDR3 is made up of 14 amino acids. The CDR3 region has the DNA TGTGCCAGCGGGCGGGACAGGGGCTCCTACGAGCAGTACTTC. The encoded protein is CASGRDRGSYEQYF.

Only a few counts were recorded for this clone. V usage is TRBV18 and J usage is TRBJ1-2, with D possibly matching TRBD1 (6 bases). V lost 6 bases and J lost 5, with 16 bases in between. The CDR3 spans 14 residues. Germline CDR1 reads KGHSH; CDR2 reads LQKENI. The CDR3 nucleotides read TGTGCCAGCTCCACCACGAGGACAGAGTATGGCTACACCTTC. This encodes CASSTTRTEYGYTF.

V usage is TRBV27 and J usage is TRBJ1-1; D is unclear. The CDR3 covers 14 residues. Trimming cost V 0 bases and J 3 bases, with 8 bases left between them. Germline CDR1 and CDR2: MNHEY and SMNVEV (reference sequence). CDR3 protein: CASSLSGAHTEAFF. The CDR3 region has the DNA TGTGCCAGCAGTTTATCGGGCGCGCACACTGAAGCTTTCTTT.

This clone was counted between two and nine times. The gene calls are TRBV9 and TRBJ1-6; D is unclear. The CDR3 contains 14 residues. V dropped 4 bases and J dropped 5 bases, with 10 bases sitting between them. The germline CDR1 and CDR2 sequences are SGDLS and YYNGEE. In DNA form, the CDR3 reads TGTGCCAGCAGCAGCGGGCAGGATAATTCACCCCTCCACTTT. It codes for CASSSGQDNSPLHF.

The rearrangement links TRBV6-5 to TRBJ2-7; TRBD1 aligns across 10 bases. Germline-derived CDR1 and CDR2 are MNHEY and SVGAGI. The J segment lost 5 bases and the V segment lost 6 bases, leaving 7 bases of the junction unmatched. CDR3 length: 14 residues. The CDR3 here is CASSKGTGVNEQYF. CDR3 nucleotide sequence: TGTGCCAGCAGCAAGGGGACAGGGGTCAACGAGCAGTACTTC.

The CDR3 region is CSVEFGGRGYGYTF. CDR3 nucleotide sequence: TGCAGCGTTGAGTTTGGGGGGCGAGGCTATGGCTACACCTTC. The chain employs TRBV29-1 and TRBJ1-2, with D perhaps matching TRBD1 (6 bases). CDR1 is SQVTM and CDR2 is ANQGSEA in the germline V gene. This CDR3 has 14 amino acids. V was trimmed by 3 bases and J by 4 bases, leaving 15 bases between them.

This clone was seen only a few times. The V and J genes are TRBV14 and TRBJ2-1; no firm D call. Germline V gene data show CDR1 as SGHDN and CDR2 as FVKESK. With 5 bases removed from V and 0 bases from J, the gap between germline ends came to 14 bases. The CDR3 is 16 amino acids. The CDR3 protein is CASSRTELGSYNEQFF. In DNA form, the CDR3 reads TGTGCCAGCAGCAGGACGGAACTTGGCTCCTACAATGAGCAGTTCTTC.

The rearrangement uses TRBV30 and TRBJ2-2; D is uncertain. The germline V and J ends were trimmed by 4 bases and 5 bases, with 5 bases remaining between them. This CDR3 is built from 11 residues. Germline CDR1 and CDR2: GTSNPN and SVGIG (reference sequence). The CDR3 reads CAWKGTGELFF. The CDR3 nucleotides are TGTGCCTGGAAAGGGACCGGGGAGCTGTTTTTT. The whole variable domain, remainder taken from reference TRBV30 and TRBJ2-2, is SQTIHQWPATLVQPVGSPLSLECTVEGTSNPNLYWYRQAAGRGLQLLFYSVGIGQISSEVPQNLSASRPQDRQFILSSKKLLLSDSGFYLCAWKGTGELFFGEGSRLTVL.

This clone turned up a few times. J is TRBJ2-5 and V is TRBV7-6; D remains unclear. The CDR3 covers 12 residues. CDR1 and CDR2 from the germline V gene are SGHVS and FNYEAQ. Trimming took 0 bases from V and 4 from J, leaving 3 bases between them. The CDR3 region has the DNA TGTGCCAGCAGCTTAGCGCTAGAGACCCAGTACTTC. It encodes CASSLALETQYF.

The rearrangement links TRBV7-9 to TRBJ2-1; no reliable D call. Germline V CDR1 and CDR2: SEHNR, FQNEAQ (reference sequence). The CDR3 is 11 residues long. Trimming removed 5 bases at V and 8 bases at J, with 7 bases between. The CDR3 DNA is TGTGCCAGCAGCCGGGCGTATGAGCAGTTCTTC. Its translation: CASSRAYEQFF.

Notes on this clone: Sequence at one end of the junction differs from germline and may be a read error. V usage is TRBV13 and J usage is TRBJ1-4, with D hard to call. Germline lookup yields CDR1 PRHDT and CDR2 FYEKMQ (reference sequence). This CDR3 contains 12 residues. The CDR3 spells CASSFSDGGEVF. The CDR3, as DNA: TGTGCCAGCAGCTTCAGCGACGGTGGGGAAGTTTTT.

The chain is built from TRBV9 and TRBJ1-6, with TRBD1 as a possible D gene (6 bases). Per the germline V gene, CDR1 is SGDLS and CDR2 is YYNGEE. V was cut by 0 bases and J by 10 bases, with 20 bases left in between. The CDR3 totals 17 residues. In DNA form, the CDR3 reads TGTGCCAGCAGCGTAGGAGGGGGGCGATACTATCGATCACCCCTCCACTTT. It is translated as CASSVGGGRYYRSPLHF.